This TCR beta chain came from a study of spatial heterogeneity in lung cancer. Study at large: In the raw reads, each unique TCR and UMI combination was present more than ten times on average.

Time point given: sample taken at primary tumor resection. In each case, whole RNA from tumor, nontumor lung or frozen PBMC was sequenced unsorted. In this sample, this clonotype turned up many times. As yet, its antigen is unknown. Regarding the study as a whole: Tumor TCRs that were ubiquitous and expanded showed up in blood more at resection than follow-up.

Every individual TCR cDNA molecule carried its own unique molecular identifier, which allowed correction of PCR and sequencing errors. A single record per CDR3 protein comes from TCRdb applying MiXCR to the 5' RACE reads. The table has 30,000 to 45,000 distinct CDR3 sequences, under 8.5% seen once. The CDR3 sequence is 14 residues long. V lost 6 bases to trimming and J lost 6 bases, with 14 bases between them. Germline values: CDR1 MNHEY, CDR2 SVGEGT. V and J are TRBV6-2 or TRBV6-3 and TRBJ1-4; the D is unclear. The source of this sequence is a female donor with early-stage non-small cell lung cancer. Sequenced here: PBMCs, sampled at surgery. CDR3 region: CASRDSPGDEKLFF. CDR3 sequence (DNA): TGTGCCAGCAGGGATTCACCAGGCGATGAAAAACTGTTTTTT.